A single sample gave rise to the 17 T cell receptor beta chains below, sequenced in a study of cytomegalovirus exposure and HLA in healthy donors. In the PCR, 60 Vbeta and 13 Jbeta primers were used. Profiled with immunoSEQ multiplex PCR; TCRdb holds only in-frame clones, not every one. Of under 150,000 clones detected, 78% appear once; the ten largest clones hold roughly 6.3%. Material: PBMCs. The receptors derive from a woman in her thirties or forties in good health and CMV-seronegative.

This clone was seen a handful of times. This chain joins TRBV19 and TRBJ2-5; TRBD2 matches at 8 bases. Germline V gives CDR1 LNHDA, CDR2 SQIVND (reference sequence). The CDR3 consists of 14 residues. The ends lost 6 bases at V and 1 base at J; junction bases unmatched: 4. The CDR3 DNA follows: TGTGCCAGTAGGCGGGGGGCTTCCCAAGAGACCCAGTACTTC. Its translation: CASRRGASQETQYF. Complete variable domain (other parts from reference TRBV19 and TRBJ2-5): DGGITQSPKYLFRKEGQNVTLSCEQNLNHDAMYWYRQDPGQGLRLIYYSQIVNDFQKGDIAEGYSVSREKKESFPLTVTSAQKNPTAFYLCASRRGASQETQYFGPGTRLLVL.

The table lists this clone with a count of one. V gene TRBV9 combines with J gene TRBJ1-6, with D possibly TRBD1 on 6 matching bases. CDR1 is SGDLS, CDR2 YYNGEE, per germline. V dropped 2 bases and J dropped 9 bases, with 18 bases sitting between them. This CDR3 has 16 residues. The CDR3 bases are TGTGCCAGCAGCGTTAACAGGGCCCCGCTGGGTTCACCCCTCCACTTT. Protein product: CASSVNRAPLGSPLHF. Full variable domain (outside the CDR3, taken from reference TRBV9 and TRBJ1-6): DSGVTQTPKHLITATGQRVTLRCSPRSGDLSVYWYQQSLDQGLQFLIQYYNGEERAKGNILERFSAQQFPDLHSELNLSSLELGDSALYFCASSVNRAPLGSPLHFGNGTRLTVT.

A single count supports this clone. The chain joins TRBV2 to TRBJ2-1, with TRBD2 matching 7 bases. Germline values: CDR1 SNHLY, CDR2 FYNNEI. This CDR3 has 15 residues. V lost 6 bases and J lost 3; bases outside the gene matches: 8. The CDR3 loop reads CASRLGGGSYNEQFF. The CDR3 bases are TGTGCCAGCAGACTAGGTGGCGGGAGCTACAATGAGCAGTTCTTC. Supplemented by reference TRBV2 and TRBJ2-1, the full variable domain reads EPEVTQTPSHQVTQMGQEVILRCVPISNHLYFYWYRQILGQKVEFLVSFYNNEISEKSEIFDDQFSVERPDGSNFTLKIRSTKLEDSAMYFCASRLGGGSYNEQFFGPGTRLTVL.

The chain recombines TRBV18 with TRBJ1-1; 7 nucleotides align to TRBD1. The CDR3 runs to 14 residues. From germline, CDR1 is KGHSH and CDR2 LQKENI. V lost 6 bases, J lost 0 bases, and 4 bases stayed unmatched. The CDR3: CASSRQGMNTEAFF. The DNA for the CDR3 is TGTGCCAGCTCCAGACAGGGAATGAACACTGAAGCTTTCTTT.

CDR3 amino acids: CASRGTPEFF. DNA of the CDR3: TGTGCCAGTAGAGGGACACCCGAGTTCTTC. V and J are TRBV6-4 and TRBJ2-1, with a tentative D call TRBD1 (6 bases). The length of the CDR3 is 10 residues. The germline V and J ends were trimmed by 9 bases and 14 bases, with 14 bases remaining between them. From germline, CDR1 is MRHNA and CDR2 SNTAGT.

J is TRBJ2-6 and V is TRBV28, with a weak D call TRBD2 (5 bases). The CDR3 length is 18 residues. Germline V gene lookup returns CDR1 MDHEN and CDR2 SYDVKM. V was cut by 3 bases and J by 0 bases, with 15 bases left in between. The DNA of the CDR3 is TGTGCCAGCAGTTTCGTTGCAAACGGAGGCTCTGGGGCCAACGTCCTGACTTTC. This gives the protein CASSFVANGGSGANVLTF.

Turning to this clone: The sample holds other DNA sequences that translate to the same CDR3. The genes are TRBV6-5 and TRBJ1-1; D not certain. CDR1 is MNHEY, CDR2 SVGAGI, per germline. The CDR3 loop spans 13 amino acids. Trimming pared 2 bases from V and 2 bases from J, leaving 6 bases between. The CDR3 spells CASSYPGNTEAFF. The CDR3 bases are TGTGCCAGCAGTTACCCCGGTAACACTGAAGCTTTCTTT.

CDR3 sequence: CASSWLGTSPPDTQYF. In nucleotides, the CDR3 is TGTGCCAGCAGCTGGTTAGGGACTAGCCCCCCAGATACGCAGTATTTT. The rearrangement links TRBV7-2 to TRBJ2-3; 9 positions agree with TRBD2. The J segment lost 4 bases and the V segment lost 4 bases, leaving 9 bases of the junction unmatched. The CDR3 has 16 amino acids. Germline loops: CDR1 SGHTA, CDR2 FQGNSA.

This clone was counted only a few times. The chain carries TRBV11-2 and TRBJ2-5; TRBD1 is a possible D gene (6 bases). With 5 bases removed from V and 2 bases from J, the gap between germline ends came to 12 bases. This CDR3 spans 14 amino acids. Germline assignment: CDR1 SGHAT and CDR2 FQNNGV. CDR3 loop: CASSPRGPQETQYF. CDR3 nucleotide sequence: TGTGCCAGCAGCCCCAGGGGCCCTCAAGAGACCCAGTACTTC.

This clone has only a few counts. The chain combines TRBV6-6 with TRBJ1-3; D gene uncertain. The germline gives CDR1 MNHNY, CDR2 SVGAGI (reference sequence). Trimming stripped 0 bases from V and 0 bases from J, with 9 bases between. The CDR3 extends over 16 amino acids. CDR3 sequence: CASSYSGALSGNTIYF. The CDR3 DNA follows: TGTGCCAGCAGTTACTCGGGCGCGCTCTCTGGAAACACCATATATTTT.

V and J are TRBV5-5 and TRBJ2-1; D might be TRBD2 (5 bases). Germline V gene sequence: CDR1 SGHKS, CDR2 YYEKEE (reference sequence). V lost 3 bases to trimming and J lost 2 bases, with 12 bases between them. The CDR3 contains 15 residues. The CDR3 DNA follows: TGTGCCAGCAGCTCCTCAAGCGGAGCCTACAATGAGCAGTTCTTC. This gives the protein CASSSSSGAYNEQFF.

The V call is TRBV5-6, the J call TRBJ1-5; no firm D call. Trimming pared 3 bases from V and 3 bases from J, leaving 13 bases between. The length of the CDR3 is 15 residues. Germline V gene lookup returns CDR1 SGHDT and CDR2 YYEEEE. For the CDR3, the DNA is TGTGCCAGCAGCTCCTACCGGGTCTACAATCAGCCCCAGCATTTT. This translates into CASSSYRVYNQPQHF. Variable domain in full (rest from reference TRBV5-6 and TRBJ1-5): DAGVTQSPTHLIKTRGQQVTLRCSPKSGHDTVSWYQQALGQGPQFIFQYYEEEERQRGNFPDRFSGHQFPNYSSELNVNALLLGDSALYLCASSSYRVYNQPQHFGDGTRLSIL.

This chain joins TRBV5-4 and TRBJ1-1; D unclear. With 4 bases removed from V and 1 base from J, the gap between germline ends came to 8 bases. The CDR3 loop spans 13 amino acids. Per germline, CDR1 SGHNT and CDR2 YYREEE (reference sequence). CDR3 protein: CASSVDGNTEAFF. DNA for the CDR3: TGTGCCAGCAGCGTGGACGGGAACACTGAAGCTTTCTTT.

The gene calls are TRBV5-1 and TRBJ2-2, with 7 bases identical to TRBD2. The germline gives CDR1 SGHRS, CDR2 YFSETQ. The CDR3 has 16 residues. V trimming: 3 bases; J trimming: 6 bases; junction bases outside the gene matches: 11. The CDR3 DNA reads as TGCGCCAGCAGCTACTTCCTACCTGCGGGGGCCGGGGAGCTGTTTTTT. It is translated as CASSYFLPAGAGELFF.

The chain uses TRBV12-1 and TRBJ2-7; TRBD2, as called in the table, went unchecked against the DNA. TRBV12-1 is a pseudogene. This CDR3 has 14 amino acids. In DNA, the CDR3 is TGTGCCAGCAGCTTCCCCGGGGACTCCTACGAGCAGTACTTC. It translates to CASSFPGDSYEQYF.

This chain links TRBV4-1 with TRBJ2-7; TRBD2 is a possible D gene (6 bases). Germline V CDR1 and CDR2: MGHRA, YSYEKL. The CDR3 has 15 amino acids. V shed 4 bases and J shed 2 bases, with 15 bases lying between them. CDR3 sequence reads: CASSPTAGITYEQYF. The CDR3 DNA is TGCGCCAGCAGCCCCACAGCGGGCATCACCTACGAGCAGTACTTC.

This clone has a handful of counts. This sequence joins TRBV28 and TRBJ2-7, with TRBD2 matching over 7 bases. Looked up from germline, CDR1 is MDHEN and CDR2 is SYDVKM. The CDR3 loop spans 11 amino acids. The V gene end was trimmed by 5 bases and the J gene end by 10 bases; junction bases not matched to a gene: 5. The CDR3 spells CASSPGLGQYF. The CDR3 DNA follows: TGTGCCAGCAGTCCCGGACTAGGTCAGTACTTC.